The 13 T cell receptor beta chains in this list originate from one sample, sequenced in a study of blood T cells in healthy people across ages. The use of a sample-barcoded 5' primer and a J-beta primer mix characterized a second PCR of roughly 6 to 11 cycles. TCRdb ran MiXCR on the 5' RACE reads and lists one entry per CDR3 protein. The table shows over 1,500,000 distinct CDR3 sequences, with about 50% occurring only once. Sequenced sample: blood. All receptors come from a woman aged 40-49 years in good health.

This chain uses TRBV7-2 with TRBJ2-7; 7 bases map to TRBD2. With 4 bases clipped from V and 7 bases from J, the junction kept 7 bases outside the gene matches. Germline loops: CDR1 SGHTA, CDR2 FQGNSA. The CDR3 has 13 residues. The CDR3 loop reads CASSSIGGFEQYF. The CDR3, as DNA: TGTGCCAGCAGCTCGATCGGGGGGTTTGAGCAGTACTTC.

This rearrangement joins TRBV20-1 to TRBJ2-1; 10 bases fit TRBD2. Germline trimming cut 7 bases from V and 9 bases from J; bases unmatched to any gene: 6. The CDR3 is 12 amino acids. CDR1 DFQATT and CDR2 SNEGSKA come from the germline V gene (reference sequence). The CDR3 nucleotides are TGCAGTGGGGCTAGCGGGGGTACTGAGCAGTTCTTC. The encoded protein is CSGASGGTEQFF.

This chain joins TRBV15 and TRBJ2-1; D might be TRBD1 or TRBD2, each matching 5 bases. The length of the CDR3 is 13 residues. Germline CDR1 reads LNHNV; CDR2 reads YYDKDF (reference sequence). Trimming took 4 bases from V and 5 from J, leaving 9 bases between them. The CDR3 region has the DNA TGTGCCACCAGCATGGGGGATGACAATGAGCAGTTCTTC. Translating gives CATSMGDDNEQFF.

About this clonotype itself: The germline gene is not matched at one end of the junction; a read error may be the cause. CDR3 region: CATSLQGPYEQYF. The CDR3 DNA follows: TGTGCCACCAGTTTACAGGGCCCCTACGAGCAGTACTTC. V is TRBV27 and J is TRBJ2-7, with D possibly being TRBD1 (6 bases). The CDR3 extends over 13 amino acids. Germline CDR1 reads MNHEY; CDR2 reads SMNVEV (reference sequence).

The V and J genes are TRBV28 and TRBJ2-4; the match to TRBD1 covers 7 bases. The J call could be wrong; TRBJ2-7 is a better fit for the DNA end. The CDR3 is made up of 12 amino acids. Germline values: CDR1 MDHEN, CDR2 SYDVKM. The CDR3 protein is CASRGDRYEQYF. The CDR3 DNA sequence: TGTGCCAGCAGGGGGGACAGATACGAGCAGTACTTC.

J is TRBJ2-7 and V is TRBV11-1, with D unresolved. V was clipped by 6 bases and J by 3 bases, with 9 bases between them. Germline CDR1 and CDR2: SGHAT and FQDESV (reference sequence). The CDR3 length is 12 residues. CDR3 protein: CASRQKGYEQYF. The CDR3 coding sequence is TGTGCCAGCAGGCAAAAAGGCTACGAGCAGTACTTC.

The chain links TRBV5-1 to TRBJ2-5, with D tentatively TRBD2 (5 bases). V dropped 2 bases and J dropped 5 bases, with 22 bases sitting between them. The CDR3 runs 17 residues. Germline CDR1 and CDR2: SGHRS and YFSETQ. The CDR3 DNA follows: TGCGCCAGCAGCTTCGACCCGCGCGGGCGGATGATCGAGACCCAGTACTTC. Its protein product is CASSFDPRGRMIETQYF.

This clonotype was counted a few times. The chain uses TRBV7-2 and TRBJ2-7; D unclear. Germline CDR1 and CDR2: SGHTA and FQGNSA. V gave up 3 bases and J gave up 6 bases, with 12 bases separating them. The CDR3 loop spans 13 amino acids. CDR3 region: CASSLREAAEQYF. DNA for the CDR3: TGTGCCAGCAGCTTGAGAGAGGCGGCCGAGCAGTACTTC.

The chain employs TRBV10-3 and TRBJ2-5; 10 bases are shared with TRBD1. The DNA end favors TRBJ2-7, so the J call may be wrong. CDR1 and CDR2 (germline): ENHRY, SYGVKD. The CDR3 consists of 14 residues. The CDR3: CAISGPDRGNEQYF. CDR3 nucleotides: TGTGCCATCAGTGGCCCGGACAGGGGGAACGAGCAGTACTTC.

The V call is TRBV7-9, the J call TRBJ2-1, with 10 bases matching TRBD2. Trimming at V came to 5 bases and at J to 11 bases, leaving 12 bases not matched to a gene. The CDR3 has 15 residues. Germline lookup yields CDR1 SEHNR and CDR2 FQNEAQ (reference sequence). The CDR3 reads CASSLTSGVGVKQFF. CDR3 nucleotides: TGTGCCAGCAGCCTTACTAGCGGGGTCGGGGTCAAGCAGTTCTTC.

The gene calls are TRBV11-2 and TRBJ2-4; 7 bases match TRBD2. V gave up 8 bases and J gave up 6 bases; unmatched junction bases: 10. CDR3 length: 14 residues. Looked up from germline, CDR1 is SGHAT and CDR2 is FQNNGV. The CDR3 DNA follows: TGTGCCAGCCGCGAGGGAGGGGCTATAAACATTCAGTACTTC. Encoded protein: CASREGGAINIQYF.

The chain uses TRBV10-3 and TRBJ1-4; 7 nucleotides line up with TRBD1. The CDR3 loop spans 14 amino acids. Trimming removed 6 bases from V and 3 bases from J; junction bases left unmatched: 4. CDR1 and CDR2 (germline): ENHRY, SYGVKD. The CDR3 DNA reads as TGTGCCATCAGCCAGACAGGGTCTAATGAAAAACTGTTTTTT. As protein: CAISQTGSNEKLFF.

The CDR3 DNA follows: TGTGCCAGCAGCCTAAACCGGGGACGTCACAATGAGCAGTTCTTC. This sequence encodes CASSLNRGRHNEQFF. The chain combines TRBV11-2 with TRBJ2-1; D may be TRBD1 or TRBD2 (5 bases each). CDR1 is SGHAT, CDR2 FQNNGV, per germline. V lost 5 bases to trimming and J lost 5 bases, with 16 bases between them. The CDR3 sequence is 15 residues long.